A selection of T cell receptor beta chains follows, all from one sample in a study of blood T cell repertoires in COVID-19. Sequenced by immunoSEQ multiplex PCR; TCRdb stores in-frame clones only, minus some. The sample shows some 71,000 clones, about 80% of them seen only once. The sample taken for sequencing was peripheral blood. Receptors were obtained from a woman in her sixties or seventies with acute or convalescent COVID-19. The CDR3 runs from the conserved cysteine through the conserved F or W. D genes are given only for firm matches. Where a row states a size, it is once, few, many or the class of an expanded clone; other rows omit it.

CDR3 | DNA | size | J | D | V
CATKGDAYEQYF | TGTGCCACCAAAGGGGATGCCTACGAGCAGTACTTC | few | TRBJ2-7 | . | TRBV15
CASSWDRVGNTIYF | TGTGCCAGCAGTTGGGACAGGGTTGGAAACACCATATATTTT | . | TRBJ1-3 | TRBD1 | TRBV28
CASRLGQSTDTQYF | TGTGCCAGCAGGCTGGGACAGAGCACAGATACGCAGTATTTT | . | TRBJ2-3 | TRBD1 | TRBV7-3
CASSSLDRVNQPQHF | TGTGCCAGCAGCTCCTTGGACAGGGTAAACCAGCCCCAGCATTTT | few | TRBJ1-5 | TRBD1 | TRBV5-6
CASSQTGGAVEKLFF | TGTGCCAGCAGCCAAACAGGGGGCGCGGTTGAAAAACTGTTTTTT | . | TRBJ1-4 | TRBD1 | TRBV3-1/TRBV3-2
CASSLGQGLGEQYF | TGTGCCAGCAGCTTGGGACAGGGGTTGGGCGAGCAGTACTTC | . | TRBJ2-7 | TRBD1 | TRBV7-9
CSVGLAGGNEQYF | TGCAGCGTTGGACTAGCGGGAGGGAACGAGCAGTACTTC | once | TRBJ2-7 | TRBD2 | TRBV29-1
CAWSLHGTDSNQPQHF | TGTGCCTGGAGTCTTCACGGGACAGATAGCAATCAGCCCCAGCATTTT | few | TRBJ1-5 | TRBD1 | TRBV30
CASATDANTGELFF | TGTGCCAGCGCAACAGATGCGAACACCGGGGAGCTGTTTTTT | few | TRBJ2-2 | . | TRBV2
CASSWDRANTEAFF | TGCGCCAGCAGCTGGGACAGGGCAAACACTGAAGCTTTCTTT | once | TRBJ1-1 | TRBD1 | TRBV5-1
CASSEGGDRTDTQYF | TGCGCCAGCAGCGAAGGAGGGGACCGCACAGATACGCAGTATTTT | . | TRBJ2-3 | . | TRBV5-1
CASSLTGQGAYEPQHF | TGTGCCAGCAGCTTAACCGGGCAGGGGGCTTATGAGCCCCAGCATTTT | . | TRBJ1-5 | TRBD1 | TRBV7-8
CASSLRQEINEKLFF | TGTGCCAGCAGCCTCAGACAGGAGATAAATGAAAAACTGTTTTTT | . | TRBJ1-4 | . | TRBV14
CASSLRTEYNEQFF | TGTGCCAGCAGCTTACGGACAGAATACAATGAGCAGTTCTTC | . | TRBJ2-1 | . | TRBV7-2
CATTPGTASSYEQYF | TGTGCTACTACACCGGGGACAGCCTCCTCCTACGAGCAGTACTTC | . | TRBJ2-7 | TRBD1 | TRBV19
CASSKENLNYGYTF | TGTGCCAGCAGCAAAGAGAACCTAAACTATGGCTACACCTTC | . | TRBJ1-2 | . | TRBV21-1
CAIRDLGQGEDGYTF | TGTGCCATCAGGGACCTAGGACAGGGGGAAGATGGCTACACCTTC | . | TRBJ1-2 | TRBD1 | TRBV10-3
CASSLTGTANNSPLHF | TGTGCCAGCAGTCTTACAGGGACAGCCAATAATTCACCCCTCCACTTT | . | TRBJ1-6 | TRBD1 | TRBV2
CATSDSRDRGNEQFF | TGTGCCACCAGTGACTCCCGGGACAGGGGGAATGAGCAGTTCTTC | . | TRBJ2-1 | TRBD1 | TRBV24-1
CASSEEGRGEAFF | TGTGCCAGCAGTGAGGAGGGGAGGGGTGAAGCTTTCTTT | . | TRBJ1-1 | . | TRBV2
CASSIDEGVTEAFF | TGCGCCAGCAGCATCGACGAGGGCGTCACTGAAGCTTTCTTT | . | TRBJ1-1 | . | TRBV5-1
CASSFPGRAEAFF | TGTGCCAGCAGCTTCCCGGGAAGAGCTGAAGCTTTCTTT | . | TRBJ1-1 | . | TRBV7-8
CASRRQLDSNQPQHF | TGTGCCAGCAGAAGACAGTTGGATAGCAATCAGCCCCAGCATTTT | . | TRBJ1-5 | . | TRBV11-2
CASTGVRGTNEKLFF | TGTGCCAGCACGGGGGTGCGGGGCACTAATGAAAAACTGTTTTTT | . | TRBJ1-4 | . | TRBV2
CASTWSAGELFF | TGTGCCAGCACGTGGAGCGCCGGGGAGCTGTTTTTT | . | TRBJ2-2 | . | TRBV7-9
CATSDAGGSTGSPQPQHF | TGTGCCACCAGTGACGCGGGGGGTTCAACAGGGAGTCCGCAGCCCCAGCATTTT | once | TRBJ1-5 | . | TRBV24-1
CASSSIGGSSYNEQFF | TGCGCCAGCAGCTCCATCGGGGGAAGCTCCTACAATGAGCAGTTCTTC | . | TRBJ2-1 | . | TRBV5-1
CASRSTGEQPQHF | TGTGCCAGCAGGTCAACCGGGGAACAGCCCCAGCATTTT | . | TRBJ1-5 | . | TRBV6-5
CASSSGGAFGELFF | TGTGCCAGCAGTAGCGGGGGGGCTTTCGGGGAGCTGTTTTTT | . | TRBJ2-2 | TRBD2 | TRBV2
CASSPGFNTGELFF | TGTGCCAGCAGCCCGGGATTTAACACCGGGGAGCTGTTTTTT | . | TRBJ2-2 | . | TRBV11-2
CASSFDRLAGPSNTGELFF | TGTGCCAGCAGCTTCGATAGACTAGCGGGCCCCTCGAACACCGGGGAGCTGTTTTTT | . | TRBJ2-2 | TRBD2 | TRBV7-9
CASSIGSEETQYF | TGTGCCAGTAGTATCGGCAGCGAAGAGACCCAGTACTTC | . | TRBJ2-5 | . | TRBV19
CASSAGPTDTQYF | TGTGCCAGTTCGGCGGGGCCTACAGATACGCAGTATTTT | . | TRBJ2-3 | . | TRBV18
CASSDPFDSGRPDTQYF | TGTGCCAGCAGCGACCCCTTCGACAGCGGGAGACCAGATACGCAGTATTTT | . | TRBJ2-3 | TRBD2 | TRBV7-3
CASSQRQGQETQYF | TGCGCCAGCAGCCAAAGACAGGGGCAAGAGACCCAGTACTTC | few | TRBJ2-5 | TRBD1 | TRBV4-1
CASSPHLEVNTEAFF | TGTGCCAGCAGCCCCCACCTAGAGGTGAACACTGAAGCTTTCTTT | . | TRBJ1-1 | . | TRBV14
CASSYSGGANYEQYF | TGTGCCAGCAGTTACTCGGGGGGGGCCAACTACGAGCAGTACTTC | . | TRBJ2-7 | . | TRBV6-5
CASSFAGDGELFF | TGTGCCAGCAGTTTCGCAGGGGACGGGGAGCTGTTTTTT | . | TRBJ2-2 | . | TRBV12-3/TRBV12-4
CARGVASCRETQYF | TGTGCCAGGGGAGTAGCCTCATGTAGAGAGACCCAGTACTTC | . | TRBJ2-5 | . | TRBV7-3
CAWSGGQGIVNEQFF | TGTGCCTGGAGTGGGGGACAGGGGATCGTGAATGAGCAGTTCTTC | . | TRBJ2-1 | TRBD1 | TRBV30
CASSNAQGANYGYTF | TGTGCCAGCAGTAATGCTCAGGGGGCGAACTATGGCTACACCTTC | . | TRBJ1-2 | TRBD1 | TRBV6-5
CASSENQGSTDTQYF | TGTGCCAGCAGCGAAAACCAGGGGTCCACAGATACGCAGTATTTT | once | TRBJ2-3 | . | TRBV7-8
CASSPPPVRPGDINEQFF | TGTGCCAGCAGCCCCCCCCCAGTACGCCCGGGGGATATCAATGAGCAGTTCTTC | once | TRBJ2-1 | . | TRBV14
CASSLTGVQETQYF | TGTGCCAGTAGTCTCACCGGGGTCCAAGAGACCCAGTACTTC | . | TRBJ2-5 | . | TRBV19
CASSILGAGGNQPQHF | TGTGCCAGTAGTATCCTGGGGGCCGGGGGCAATCAGCCCCAGCATTTT | . | TRBJ1-5 | . | TRBV19
CAISGSGASTDTQYF | TGTGCCATCAGTGGGTCGGGAGCGAGCACAGATACGCAGTATTTT | once | TRBJ2-3 | . | TRBV10-3
CASSPLTSGQTNTEAFF | TGTGCCAGCTCACCCCTTACGTCTGGACAGACCAACACTGAAGCTTTCTTT | . | TRBJ1-1 | . | TRBV18
CASNQRRGRDSGNTIYF | TGTGCCAGCAACCAGAGGAGGGGCAGGGACTCTGGAAACACCATATATTTT | few | TRBJ1-3 | . | TRBV5-6